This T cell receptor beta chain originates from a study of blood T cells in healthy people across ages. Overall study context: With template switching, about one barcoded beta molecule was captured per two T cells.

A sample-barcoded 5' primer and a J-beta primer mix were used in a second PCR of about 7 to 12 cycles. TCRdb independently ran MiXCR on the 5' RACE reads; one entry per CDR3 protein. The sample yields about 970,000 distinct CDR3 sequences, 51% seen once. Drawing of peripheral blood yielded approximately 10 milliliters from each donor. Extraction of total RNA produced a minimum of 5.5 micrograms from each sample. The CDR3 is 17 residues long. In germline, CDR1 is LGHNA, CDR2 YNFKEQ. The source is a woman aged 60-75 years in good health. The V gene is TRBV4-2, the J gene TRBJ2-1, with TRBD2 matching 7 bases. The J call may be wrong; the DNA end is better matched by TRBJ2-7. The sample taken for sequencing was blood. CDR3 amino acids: CASSQDGLAASYNEQYF. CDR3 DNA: TGTGCCAGCAGCCAAGATGGGCTAGCGGCTTCCTACAATGAGCAGTACTTC.